This is a list of T cell receptor beta chains from one sample in a study of blood T cell repertoires in COVID-19. Data came from immunoSEQ multiplex PCR; TCRdb stores just in-frame clones and leaves some out. The repertoire holds some 430,000 clones, 90% seen once, with approximately 0.65% in the top ten. Sequenced material: PBMCs or T cells enriched from blood (not recorded which). These receptors were taken from a man aged 18 to 30 who had recovered from COVID-19. CDR3s include the opening cysteine and the closing phenylalanine or tryptophan. Each record gives: J gene, V gene, clone size, D gene, CDR3 DNA, CDR3 protein. A D gene is named only where the DNA matches it firmly. Clone size appears in some rows only: once, few, many, or a class for an expanded clone.

>TRBJ2-7|TRBV3-1/TRBV3-2|-|TRBD2
TGTGCCAGCAGCCAGGGGCCCGGGACTAGCGGGGCGGCGAAGTACTTC
CASSQGPGTSGAAKYF
>TRBJ2-5|TRBV9|once|TRBD2
TGTGCCAGCAGCTCAGGGGGAACTAGCGGGGGTACCCAGTACTTC
CASSSGGTSGGTQYF
>TRBJ2-3|TRBV6-1|-|TRBD2
TGTGCCAGCAGTGAATCTAGCGGGGGGGTAGATACGCAGTATTTT
CASSESSGGVDTQYF
>TRBJ2-2|TRBV19|-|-
TGTGCCAGTAGTATTGAATTCGCTGGCTCCGGGGAGCTGTTTTTT
CASSIEFAGSGELFF
>TRBJ1-1|TRBV6-5|-|TRBD1
TGTGCCAGCAGTCCAGGACAGGGGGCGGAAGCTTTCTTT
CASSPGQGAEAFF
>TRBJ2-7|TRBV4-1|-|TRBD2
TGCGCCAGCAGCCAACTGACTAGCGGGAGGGCCAAGTACGAGCAGTACTTC
CASSQLTSGRAKYEQYF
>TRBJ2-1|TRBV3-1/TRBV3-2|-|TRBD2
TGTGCCAGCAGGTCGCGGGAGGGAAACAATGAGCAGTTCTTC
CASRSREGNNEQFF
>TRBJ2-7|TRBV3-1/TRBV3-2|-|-
TGTGCCAGCAGCCAAGTTCTCCAGGTCGACTACGAGCAGTACTTC
CASSQVLQVDYEQYF
>TRBJ2-1|TRBV27|-|TRBD2
TGTGCCAGCAGTTTTAGCGGGAGGACAAACAATGAGCAGTTCTTC
CASSFSGRTNNEQFF
>TRBJ2-5|TRBV6-2/TRBV6-3|-|TRBD2
TGTGCCAGCAGTTATTTGCCGGGGAGGGCAAAAGAGACCCAGTACTTC
CASSYLPGRAKETQYF
>TRBJ2-5|TRBV2|-|-
TGTGCCAGCAGTGCCGGGGGAGAGACCCAGTACTTC
CASSAGGETQYF
>TRBJ2-7|TRBV19|-|-
TGTGCCAGTAGCGACTGGGCCTACGAGCAGTACTTC
CASSDWAYEQYF
>TRBJ2-1|TRBV19|-|-
TGTGCCAGTGGCGACAGATACAATGAGCAGTTCTTC
CASGDRYNEQFF
>TRBJ2-5|TRBV12-3/TRBV12-4|-|-
TGTGCCAGCAGTTTAGACGGGGAGACCCAGTACTTC
CASSLDGETQYF
>TRBJ1-4|TRBV7-2|-|-
TGTGCCAGCAGCTTTAACCGGGGGTCTGAAAAACTGTTTTTT
CASSFNRGSEKLFF
>TRBJ2-7|TRBV6-5|-|-
TGTGCCAGCAGGGGGAATGGCGGGAAGGCGTACGAGCAGTACTTC
CASRGNGGKAYEQYF
>TRBJ1-6|TRBV18|-|TRBD1
TGTGCCAGCTCACCAGGACAGGAAAGCTCCTATAATTCACCCCTCCACTTT
CASSPGQESSYNSPLHF
>TRBJ1-5|TRBV5-1|-|-
TGCGCCAGCAGCTTGAATGGGGACACTCAGCCCCAGCATTTT
CASSLNGDTQPQHF